Presented here are 22 T cell receptor beta chains from one specimen sequenced in a study of blood T cell repertoires in COVID-19. Sequencing was performed with immunoSEQ multiplex PCR; in TCRdb, only in-frame clones are kept and a portion is missing. The table has under 250,000 clones, roughly 90% seen once. The sequenced sample consisted of peripheral blood. These receptors were collected from a man aged 60-69 years with COVID-19, enrolled during active disease.

CDR3 region: CASSLSDITGELFF. In nucleotides, the CDR3 is TGTGCCAGCAGTTTATCAGACATCACCGGGGAGCTGTTTTTT. The V gene is TRBV27, the J gene TRBJ2-2; D gene ambiguous. The CDR3 runs to 14 residues. The germline V and J ends were trimmed by 0 bases and 4 bases, with 6 bases remaining between them. The V gene's germline CDR1 is MNHEY and CDR2 SMNVEV (reference sequence).

The chain employs TRBV14 and TRBJ1-6; TRBD1 aligns across 7 bases. The CDR3 spans 17 residues. With V trimmed by 0 bases and J by 9 bases, 11 bases remained unmatched. Per germline, CDR1 SGHDN and CDR2 FVKESK. The CDR3 reads CASSQDSAGRGFSPLHF. The CDR3 nucleotides read TGTGCCAGCAGCCAAGATTCGGCCGGCAGGGGGTTTTCACCCCTCCACTTT.

This sequence joins TRBV4-1 and TRBJ2-3; TRBD2 matches at 15 bases. V lost 0 bases to trimming and J lost 0 bases; unmatched junction nucleotides: 4. CDR3 size: 19 residues. Germline CDR1 is MGHRA and CDR2 is YSYEKL. The CDR3 reads CASSQDPGLAGGSTDTQYF. DNA of the CDR3: TGCGCCAGCAGCCAAGACCCGGGACTAGCGGGAGGTAGCACAGATACGCAGTATTTT.

The rearrangement uses TRBV5-1 and TRBJ1-1, with TRBD1 matching 7 bases. The V and J ends lost 4 bases and 6 bases, in that order; junction bases with no gene match: 12. This CDR3 spans 15 amino acids. Germline CDR1 is SGHRS and CDR2 is YFSETQ. The CDR3 reads CASSLIEQGRAEAFF. The CDR3 bases are TGCGCCAGCAGCCTAATCGAACAGGGGAGAGCTGAAGCTTTCTTT.

This rearrangement joins TRBV7-2 to TRBJ1-3; D remains ambiguous. CDR3 length: 14 residues. Trimming left V 1 base short and J 0 bases short, with 4 bases between. The V gene's germline CDR1 is SGHTA and CDR2 FQGNSA. The CDR3 reads CASSLDFSGNTIYF. Here the CDR3 DNA reads TGTGCCAGCAGCTTAGACTTCTCTGGAAACACCATATATTTT.

This clone was observed once. The V gene is TRBV5-6, the J gene TRBJ2-2; 7 bases are shared with TRBD1. The germline CDR1 and CDR2 sequences are SGHDT and YYEEEE. The CDR3 is made up of 15 amino acids. Unmatched junction bases numbered 10, after V lost 1 base and J lost 10 bases. The CDR3 DNA reads as TGTGCCAGCAGCTTGCCCGGGACAGCGAAACTGGAGCTGTTTTTT. It codes for CASSLPGTAKLELFF.

As for this clone: At one end the junction does not follow the germline gene, possibly because of a read error. This chain joins TRBV30 and TRBJ2-7; D perhaps matches TRBD2 (6 bases). Germline V lookup: CDR1 GTSNPN, CDR2 SVGIG (reference sequence). This CDR3 region has 13 residues. The CDR3 DNA reads TGTGTCTGGAGTGTAGGCGGGACCTACGAGCAGTACTTC. It codes for CVWSVGGTYEQYF. Full variable domain (remainder filled in from reference TRBV30 and TRBJ2-7): SQTIHQWPATLVQPVGSPLSLECTVEGTSNPNLYWYRQAAGRGLQLLFYSVGIGQISSEVPQNLSASRPQDRQFILSSKKLLLSDSGFYLCVWSVGGTYEQYFGPGTRLTVT.

The genes are TRBV18 and TRBJ2-1, with 7 bases lining up with TRBD2. V was clipped by 3 bases and J by 4 bases; unmatched bases: 12. This CDR3 comprises 17 residues. The germline V gene has CDR1 KGHSH and CDR2 LQKENI. The CDR3 sequence is CASSPPPGLTQYNEQFF. The CDR3 DNA reads as TGTGCCAGCTCACCGCCCCCGGGACTAACCCAATACAATGAGCAGTTCTTC.

This sequence joins TRBV5-1 and TRBJ1-1; maybe TRBD1 (6 bases). This CDR3 has 12 amino acids. V was clipped by 0 bases and J by 8 bases, with 8 bases between them. The germline CDR1 and CDR2 sequences are SGHRS and YFSETQ. The CDR3, as DNA: TGCGCCAGCAGCTTGGCCGACAGGGAAGCTTTCTTT. It yields the protein CASSLADREAFF.

V and J are TRBV19 and TRBJ1-1; 11 nucleotides line up with TRBD1. Germline V CDR1 and CDR2: LNHDA, SQIVND (reference sequence). Trimming removed 6 bases from V and 3 bases from J; junction bases left unmatched: 6. The CDR3 is 15 amino acids. The CDR3 loop is CASRSGTGGYTEAFF. CDR3 bases: TGTGCCAGTAGATCCGGGACAGGGGGATACACTGAAGCTTTCTTT. Supplemented by reference TRBV19 and TRBJ1-1, the full variable domain reads DGGITQSPKYLFRKEGQNVTLSCEQNLNHDAMYWYRQDPGQGLRLIYYSQIVNDFQKGDIAEGYSVSREKKESFPLTVTSAQKNPTAFYLCASRSGTGGYTEAFFGQGTRLTVV.

The genes are TRBV19 and TRBJ1-3; D uncertain. Per germline, CDR1 LNHDA and CDR2 SQIVND (reference sequence). Trimming removed 5 bases at V and 4 bases at J, with 6 bases between. The CDR3 consists of 12 residues. As DNA, the CDR3 is TGTGCCAGTAGTCCCCCGGGAAACACCATATATTTT. This translates into CASSPPGNTIYF.

The chain is built from TRBV7-9 and TRBJ2-7; TRBD2 matches 11 bases. The V gene's germline CDR1 is SEHNR and CDR2 FQNEAQ (reference sequence). V shed 5 bases and J 2 bases; nucleotides not matched to a gene: 5. CDR3 length: 15 amino acids. CDR3 amino acids: CASSALAGGTYEQYF. The CDR3 region has the DNA TGTGCCAGCAGCGCCCTAGCGGGAGGCACCTACGAGCAGTACTTC. Using reference TRBV7-9 and TRBJ2-7 for the parts outside the CDR3, the full variable domain is DTGVSQNPRHKITKRGQNVTFRCDPISEHNRLYWYRQTLGQGPEFLTYFQNEAQLEKSRLLSDRFSAERPKGSFSTLEIQRTEQGDSAMYLCASSALAGGTYEQYFGPGTRLTVT.

V gene TRBV15 combines with J gene TRBJ1-2; D might be TRBD1 (5 bases). V was shortened by 1 base and J by 6 bases, with 12 bases between the two germline ends. The germline CDR1 and CDR2 sequences are LNHNV and YYDKDF (reference sequence). This CDR3 is 14 amino acids long. The CDR3 here is CATSRVGHRNGYTF. In DNA form, the CDR3 reads TGTGCCACCAGCAGAGTAGGACACCGTAATGGCTACACCTTC.

V and J are TRBV5-8 and TRBJ2-3, with 13 bases lining up with TRBD2. In germline, CDR1 is SGHTS, CDR2 YDEGEE. The CDR3 loop spans 16 amino acids. The ends lost 2 bases at V and 5 bases at J; junction bases unmatched: 5. The CDR3 sequence: CASSFGGLAGKDTQYF. The CDR3 DNA reads as TGTGCCAGCAGCTTTGGGGGACTAGCGGGGAAAGATACGCAGTATTTT.

The genes are TRBV19 and TRBJ1-2; D possibly corresponds to TRBD1 (6 bases). V was shortened by 5 bases and J by 4 bases, with 17 bases between the two germline ends. The CDR3 is 15 amino acids. Germline lookup yields CDR1 LNHDA and CDR2 SQIVND (reference sequence). The CDR3 loop reads CASSQLLTGSYGYTF. The CDR3 nucleotides read TGTGCCAGTAGTCAACTCCTTACAGGGAGCTATGGCTACACCTTC. Combining the CDR3 with reference TRBV19 and TRBJ1-2 gives the whole variable domain DGGITQSPKYLFRKEGQNVTLSCEQNLNHDAMYWYRQDPGQGLRLIYYSQIVNDFQKGDIAEGYSVSREKKESFPLTVTSAQKNPTAFYLCASSQLLTGSYGYTFGSGTRLTVV.

This CDR3 reads CASSLRGGYTF. CDR3 coding DNA: TGTGCCAGCAGTTTGAGAGGTGGCTACACCTTC. The chain links TRBV28 to TRBJ1-2, with no clear D. The CDR3 has 11 amino acids. Trimming took 3 bases from V and 7 from J, leaving 6 bases between them. Per germline, CDR1 MDHEN and CDR2 SYDVKM.

V usage is TRBV12-3 or TRBV12-4 and J usage is TRBJ1-6, with unresolved D. The CDR3 totals 13 residues. V was shortened by 3 bases and J by 8 bases, with 8 bases between the two germline ends. CDR3 coding DNA: TGTGCCAGCAGTTTCAGCGGGGATTCACCCCTCCACTTT. Amino acid sequence: CASSFSGDSPLHF.

The rearrangement links TRBV28 to TRBJ2-7; 7 nucleotides align to TRBD2. The CDR3 is 13 residues long. With 10 bases clipped from V and 4 bases from J, the junction kept 10 bases outside the gene matches. The V gene's germline CDR1 is MDHEN and CDR2 SYDVKM. CDR3 sequence: CATGGGLTYEQYF. CDR3 DNA: TGTGCCACGGGCGGGGGTCTTACGTACGAGCAGTACTTC.

This clone was counted only a few times. CDR3 DNA sequence: TGTGCCAGTAGTATTTTCCCCCCTAGCGAGGACACCGGGGAGCTGTTTTTT. Translated: CASSIFPPSEDTGELFF. The chain is built from TRBV19 and TRBJ2-2, with a weak D call TRBD2 (6 bases). The CDR3 contains 17 residues. V lost 3 bases and J lost 3, with 17 bases in between. Per germline, CDR1 LNHDA and CDR2 SQIVND (reference sequence).

The rearrangement uses TRBV30 and TRBJ1-4; D unclear. V lost 3 bases and J lost 5, with 4 bases in between. The CDR3 extends over 11 amino acids. The germline V gene encodes CDR1 GTSNPN and CDR2 SVGIG (reference sequence). CDR3 in DNA: TGTGCCTGGAGGTCGAATGAAAAACTGTTTTTT. Translating it yields CAWRSNEKLFF.

This clone was found once. The rearrangement joins TRBV2 to TRBJ2-7; no definite D call. Deletions cut 0 bases from V and 8 bases from J, with 11 bases between. Looked up from germline, CDR1 is SNHLY and CDR2 is FYNNEI. The CDR3 runs 13 residues. CDR3 bases: TGTGCCAGCAGTGAAGCAATAGAATCGAAGCAGTACTTC. Amino acids: CASSEAIESKQYF. Full variable domain (remainder filled in from reference TRBV2 and TRBJ2-7): EPEVTQTPSHQVTQMGQEVILRCVPISNHLYFYWYRQILGQKVEFLVSFYNNEISEKSEIFDDQFSVERPDGSNFTLKIRSTKLEDSAMYFCASSEAIESKQYFGPGTRLTVT.

This chain links TRBV6-6 with TRBJ2-1; no clear D. The CDR3 covers 14 residues. CDR1 is MNHNY and CDR2 is SVGAGI in the germline V gene (reference sequence). Between the trimmed V and J ends, which lost 0 bases and 7 bases, there was a span of 10 bases. CDR3 loop: CASSYSGSQNEQFF. CDR3 DNA sequence: TGTGCCAGCAGTTACTCGGGCAGTCAGAATGAGCAGTTCTTC.